This T cell receptor beta chain was sequenced during a study of OX40 agonist ivuxolimab in advanced cancers. Turning to the study itself: Ivuxolimab doses were 0.01, 0.1, 0.3, 1.5, 3 or 10 mg/kg every 2 weeks.

The CDR3 totals 13 residues. With V trimmed by 6 bases and J by 3 bases, 5 bases remained unmatched. Germline V CDR1 and CDR2: MNHNS, SASEGT. TCRdb keeps only in-frame clones here, not all; method: immunoSEQ multiplex PCR. Of about 82,000 clones in the sample, 80% to 90% are singletons; the top ten hold about 1.9%. The TCR was taken from an adult with an advanced solid tumor such as melanoma, head and neck, liver or kidney cancer. Sequenced material: CD4+ or CD8+ T cells sorted from blood, taken in a trial of the OX40 agonist ivuxolimab. The chain employs TRBV6-1 and TRBJ2-7, with 7 bases matching TRBD2. The CDR3 is CASRLAVLYEQYF. Here the CDR3 DNA reads TGTGCCAGCAGGCTAGCGGTACTCTACGAGCAGTACTTC.